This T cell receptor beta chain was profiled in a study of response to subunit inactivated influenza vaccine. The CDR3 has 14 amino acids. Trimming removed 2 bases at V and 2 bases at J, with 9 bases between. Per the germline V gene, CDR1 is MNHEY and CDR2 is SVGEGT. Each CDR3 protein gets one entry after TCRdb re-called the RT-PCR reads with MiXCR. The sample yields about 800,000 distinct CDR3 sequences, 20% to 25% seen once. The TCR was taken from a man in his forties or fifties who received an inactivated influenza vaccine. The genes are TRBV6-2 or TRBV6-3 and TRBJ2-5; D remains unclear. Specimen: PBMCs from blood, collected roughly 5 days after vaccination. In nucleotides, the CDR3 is TGTGCCAGCAGTTACCCTTTAGGACAAGAGACCCAGTACTTC. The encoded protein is CASSYPLGQETQYF.